These 27 T cell receptor beta chains originate from one sample sequenced in a study of blood T cell repertoires in COVID-19. Some clones are missing from TCRdb's copy, which holds only in-frame ones; the method was immunoSEQ multiplex PCR. The table includes about 150,000 clones, over 70% detected once. Sequencing input: peripheral blood. The receptors were gathered from a man between 60 and 75 years old with acute or convalescent COVID-19.

V is TRBV6-2 or TRBV6-3 and J is TRBJ2-5; TRBD1 agrees at 10 bases. CDR1 and CDR2 from the germline V gene are MNHEY and SVGEGT. The J segment lost 2 bases and the V segment lost 0 bases, leaving 18 bases of the junction unmatched. The CDR3 consists of 21 residues. CDR3 bases: TGTGCCAGCAGTTACTCCCTATTCGGGACAGGGGCGAACTACCTTCAAGAGACCCAGTACTTC. Translated: CASSYSLFGTGANYLQETQYF.

The V gene is TRBV5-1, the J gene TRBJ1-1; D possibly corresponds to TRBD1 (6 bases). Deletions cut 0 bases from V and 9 bases from J, with 15 bases between. The CDR3 length is 14 residues. CDR1 SGHRS and CDR2 YFSETQ come from the germline V gene. In DNA, the CDR3 is TGCGCCAGCAGCTTGGGAGGGGGAACAGTGAAAGCTTTCTTT. Translated: CASSLGGGTVKAFF.

The gene calls are TRBV29-1 and TRBJ2-7, with 7 bases lining up with TRBD1. Looked up from germline, CDR1 is SQVTM and CDR2 is ANQGSEA. This CDR3 region has 16 residues. V shed 7 bases, J shed 3 bases, and the junction held 18 bases outside the gene matches. The CDR3 sequence is CSAVTGRVILIYEQYF. In DNA form, the CDR3 reads TGCAGCGCCGTGACAGGGCGGGTGATTTTGATCTACGAGCAGTACTTC.

There are a few counts of this clone. This sequence joins TRBV4-1 and TRBJ2-7, with 8 bases lining up with TRBD1. The CDR3 is 15 residues long. The ends lost 4 bases at V and 3 bases at J; junction bases unmatched: 8. Germline loops: CDR1 MGHRA, CDR2 YSYEKL. CDR3 DNA: TGCGCCAGCAGCCCGGGGACAGGTCCACTCTACGAGCAGTACTTC. Encoded protein: CASSPGTGPLYEQYF.

The rearrangement links TRBV5-1 to TRBJ2-7, with 8 bases matching TRBD1. CDR1 and CDR2 from the germline V gene are SGHRS and YFSETQ. V dropped 2 bases and J dropped 6; count of bases not matched to a gene: 7. CDR3 length: 14 amino acids. The chain's CDR3 is CASSLDRGRGEQYF. In DNA form, the CDR3 reads TGCGCCAGCAGCTTAGACAGGGGAAGAGGCGAGCAGTACTTC.

A single count supports this clone. V usage is TRBV7-3 and J usage is TRBJ2-3; 8 positions agree with TRBD2. Germline CDR1 reads SGHTA; CDR2 reads FQGTGA. The CDR3 sequence is 15 residues long. The V segment lost 4 bases and the J segment 2 bases; nucleotides outside the gene matches: 5. CDR3 in DNA: TGTGCCAGCAGCTCGACTAGCGAGCCCACAGATACGCAGTATTTT. This encodes CASSSTSEPTDTQYF.

This chain links TRBV6-2 or TRBV6-3 with TRBJ2-7, with 8 bases that match TRBD1. The germline V gene has CDR1 MNHEY and CDR2 SVGEGT. V dropped 6 bases and J dropped 5; count of bases not matched to a gene: 12. This CDR3 is built from 15 residues. This chain's CDR3 is CASSSGQGGHDEQYF. In DNA, the CDR3 is TGTGCCAGCAGCTCTGGACAGGGAGGACACGACGAGCAGTACTTC.

The chain recombines TRBV2 with TRBJ1-5; D call uncertain. V lost 8 bases and J 3 bases, leaving 8 bases between the germline ends. Germline V gene lookup returns CDR1 SNHLY and CDR2 FYNNEI. There are 12 residues in the CDR3. CDR3 region: CASRGDNQPQHF. The DNA of the CDR3 is TGTGCCAGCCGGGGAGACAATCAGCCCCAGCATTTT.

This rearrangement joins TRBV19 to TRBJ2-2; 9 bases match TRBD2. After removal of 7 bases from V and 6 bases from J, the junction contained 6 bases not matched to a gene. Germline CDR1 is LNHDA and CDR2 is SQIVND (reference sequence). The CDR3 length is 14 residues. The CDR3 loop is CASKNSGGPGELFF. The CDR3 region has the DNA TGTGCCAGTAAAAATAGCGGGGGACCCGGGGAGCTGTTTTTT. Full variable domain (remainder filled in from reference TRBV19 and TRBJ2-2): DGGITQSPKYLFRKEGQNVTLSCEQNLNHDAMYWYRQDPGQGLRLIYYSQIVNDFQKGDIAEGYSVSREKKESFPLTVTSAQKNPTAFYLCASKNSGGPGELFFGEGSRLTVL.

The J gene is TRBJ2-3, the V gene TRBV2, with D perhaps matching TRBD2 (7 bases). The CDR3 totals 17 residues. V lost 4 bases to trimming and J lost 0 bases, with 17 bases between them. Germline lookup yields CDR1 SNHLY and CDR2 FYNNEI. Here the CDR3 DNA reads TGTGCCAGCAGTGGTACCGGGGGGCTTCAGAGCACAGATACGCAGTATTTT. This translates into CASSGTGGLQSTDTQYF.

This clone has a single count. This chain uses TRBV6-4 with TRBJ2-2; 10 bases align to TRBD2. The trim removed 2 bases at V and 5 bases at J, leaving 5 bases unmatched. This CDR3 is built from 16 residues. Germline V lookup: CDR1 MRHNA, CDR2 SNTAGT. Here the CDR3 DNA reads TGTGCCAGCAGTGACGGGGCTAGCGGGAGTACCGGGGAGCTGTTTTTT. Amino acids: CASSDGASGSTGELFF.

The gene calls are TRBV6-1 and TRBJ1-3; D unclear. V lost 1 base, J lost 0 bases, and 7 bases lay in between. The CDR3 has 15 residues. The V gene's germline CDR1 is MNHNS and CDR2 SASEGT. The CDR3 spells CASSEGGFSGNTIYF. The CDR3 region has the DNA TGTGCCAGCAGTGAAGGTGGCTTCTCTGGAAACACCATATATTTT.

The J gene is TRBJ2-1, the V gene TRBV3-1 (or the pseudogene TRBV3-2); 8 nucleotides agree with TRBD2. The trim removed 1 base at V and 4 bases at J, leaving 6 bases unmatched. This CDR3 spans 16 amino acids. Germline CDR1 is LGHDT and CDR2 is YNNKEL (reference sequence). CDR3 in amino acids: CASSQVSGATYNEQFF. CDR3 in DNA: TGTGCCAGCAGCCAAGTTAGCGGGGCCACTTACAATGAGCAGTTCTTC.

The V and J genes are TRBV24-1 and TRBJ2-5; 10 nucleotides agree with TRBD2. The V segment lost 4 bases and the J segment 3 bases; nucleotides outside the gene matches: 4. There are 15 residues in the CDR3. The germline V gene has CDR1 KGHDR and CDR2 SFDVKD. The CDR3 DNA follows: TGTGCCACCAGTGACCTCGGACTAGCGGAAGAGACCCAGTACTTC. This codes for CATSDLGLAEETQYF.

The chain couples TRBV18 to TRBJ2-7; possibly TRBD1 for D (5 bases). Trimming cost V 6 bases and J 3 bases, with 12 bases left between them. Germline loops: CDR1 KGHSH, CDR2 LQKENI. This CDR3 has 13 residues. As DNA, the CDR3 is TGTGCCAGCTCGATCGGACAAAGCTACGAGCAGTACTTC. It codes for CASSIGQSYEQYF.

This clone was observed once. This sequence joins TRBV5-6 and TRBJ1-2; TRBD1 might be the D (6 bases). V shed 5 bases and J shed 4 bases, with 9 bases lying between them. The CDR3 contains 12 residues. CDR1 SGHDT and CDR2 YYEEEE come from the germline V gene. CDR3 protein: CASRTGGYGYTF. Here the CDR3 DNA reads TGTGCCAGCAGGACAGGAGGCTATGGCTACACCTTC.

This chain links TRBV10-1 with TRBJ2-2, with D possibly TRBD1 on 5 matching bases. V lost 0 bases to trimming and J lost 1 base, with 9 bases between them. Germline V gene data show CDR1 as WNHNN and CDR2 as SYGVQD (reference sequence). The CDR3 spans 16 residues. CDR3 DNA sequence: TGCGCCAGCAGTGAGTCGATCGACAGGAACACCGGGGAGCTGTTTTTT. Protein sequence: CASSESIDRNTGELFF.

This clone appeared a single time. The J gene is TRBJ2-4, the V gene TRBV7-2, with D perhaps matching TRBD2 (5 bases). The CDR3 loop spans 14 amino acids. CDR1 and CDR2 (germline): SGHTA, FQGNSA. V lost 1 base and J lost 8, with 12 bases in between. This CDR3 is CASSLGWTGDIQYF. The CDR3 DNA reads as TGTGCCAGCAGCTTAGGGTGGACTGGAGACATTCAGTACTTC.

J is TRBJ2-2 and V is TRBV6-1; 8 bases match TRBD2. CDR3 length: 15 residues. Per the germline V gene, CDR1 is MNHNS and CDR2 is SASEGT. Unmatched junction bases numbered 5, after V lost 2 bases and J lost 6 bases. In DNA form, the CDR3 reads TGTGCCAGCAGTGAAAATGGACTAGCCCCCGGGGAGCTGTTTTTT. This gives the protein CASSENGLAPGELFF.

The J gene is TRBJ2-3, the V gene TRBV24-1; TRBD2 matches at 11 bases. Germline CDR1 reads KGHDR; CDR2 reads SFDVKD. V lost 4 bases to trimming and J lost 5 bases; unmatched junction nucleotides: 10. The CDR3 loop spans 17 amino acids. CDR3 in DNA: TGTGCCACCAGTGACCCCTACCTAGCGGGAGGCCTAGATACGCAGTATTTT. Amino acids: CATSDPYLAGGLDTQYF.

Regarding this clone: One end of the junction is discordant with germline, which a read error may explain. This chain connects TRBV7-7 to TRBJ2-7; TRBD1 matches at 9 bases. The CDR3 has 13 residues. CDR1 and CDR2 from the germline V gene are SSHAT and FNYEAQ (reference sequence). The CDR3, as DNA: TGTGCTAGCAGCTCAGGCACAGGGGGCCCGCAGTACTTC. It codes for CASSSGTGGPQYF.

V gene TRBV15 combines with J gene TRBJ2-2; 11 nucleotides match TRBD1. From germline, CDR1 is LNHNV and CDR2 YYDKDF (reference sequence). The CDR3 is 16 residues long. V shed 0 bases and J 6 bases; nucleotides not matched to a gene: 3. The CDR3 DNA reads TGTGCCACCAGCAGAGATCTGGGACAGGGGGCCGGGGAGCTGTTTTTT. This translates into CATSRDLGQGAGELFF.

CDR3 in DNA: TGTGCCAGCAGCTTGGACAGACACTCCTACGAGCAGTACTTC. Translated: CASSLDRHSYEQYF. The gene calls are TRBV5-5 and TRBJ2-7; no firm D call. The V end lost 0 bases, the J end lost 0 bases, and 7 bases lay between the germline ends. Germline V gene sequence: CDR1 SGHKS, CDR2 YYEKEE (reference sequence). The CDR3 totals 14 residues.

This chain links TRBV3-1 (or the pseudogene TRBV3-2) with TRBJ1-3; 9 bases agree with TRBD1. Trimming cost V 4 bases and J 0 bases; bases outside gene matches: 4. Germline V gene data show CDR1 as LGHDT and CDR2 as YNNKEL (reference sequence). The CDR3 covers 16 residues. The CDR3 nucleotides read TGTGCCAGCAGCCTCGGACAGGGGTTCTCTGGAAACACCATATATTTT. Translated: CASSLGQGFSGNTIYF.

This chain uses TRBV4-3 with TRBJ2-6; D gene unclear. Germline values: CDR1 LGHNA, CDR2 YSLEER. This CDR3 has 15 residues. V was cut by 1 base and J by 0 bases, with 4 bases left in between. CDR3: CASSQGLSGANVLTF. CDR3 nucleotides: TGCGCCAGCAGCCAAGGGCTCTCTGGGGCCAACGTCCTGACTTTC.

This sequence joins TRBV3-1 (or the pseudogene TRBV3-2) and TRBJ1-3; weak D call: TRBD1 (6 bases). The CDR3 is made up of 15 amino acids. Germline CDR1 LGHDT, CDR2 YNNKEL (reference sequence). With 4 bases removed from V and 0 bases from J, the gap between germline ends came to 10 bases. The CDR3 coding sequence is TGTGCCAGCAGCCCGGACAGTTTCTCTGGAAACACCATATATTTT. It encodes CASSPDSFSGNTIYF.

The rearrangement joins TRBV28 to TRBJ2-7; D perhaps matches TRBD1 (6 bases). This CDR3 is 16 amino acids long. Trimming pared 1 base from V and 3 bases from J, leaving 16 bases between. Looked up from germline, CDR1 is MDHEN and CDR2 is SYDVKM. CDR3 sequence reads: CASSLSAAGELYEQYF. CDR3 DNA: TGTGCCAGCAGTTTATCGGCGGCAGGGGAACTCTACGAGCAGTACTTC.